This note documents a single T cell receptor (beta chain) sequence. Germline loops: CDR1 LGHDT, CDR2 YNNKEL (reference sequence). Germline trimming cut 3 bases from V and 7 bases from J; bases unmatched to any gene: 8. This CDR3 spans 16 amino acids. The assay was immunoSEQ multiplex PCR, and TCRdb's table has in-frame clones only and misses some. This sample yields 250,000 or so clones, of which 84% are seen a single time; approximately 1.5% belongs to the top ten. This sample is part of a study of blood T cell repertoires in COVID-19. The TCR was taken from a woman in her forties who had recovered from COVID-19. V usage is TRBV3-1 (or the pseudogene TRBV3-2) and J usage is TRBJ1-6; 8 nucleotides match TRBD1. Sample: peripheral blood. CDR3 amino acids: CASSQGDRLRNSPLHF. CDR3 bases: TGTGCCAGCAGCCAGGGGGACAGGTTAAGAAATTCACCCCTCCACTTT.